This T cell receptor (beta chain) is from a study of beta chain features in type 1 diabetes. Findings of the study overall: Type 1 diabetes patients showed a moderate but significant shortening of TCRB CDR3s in all four CD4+ subsets.

To note about this clone: Its antigen is as yet unknown.

Every bit of the isolated RNA underwent reverse transcription, so sequencing read expressed TCRB transcripts. Assay used: immunoSEQ multiplex PCR; TCRdb lists only in-frame clones, some missing. The sample holds 280,000 or so clones, about 15% seen once. Trimming pared 2 bases from V and 3 bases from J, leaving 4 bases between. Germline V lookup: CDR1 SGHKS, CDR2 YYEKEE (reference sequence). The CDR3 has 12 amino acids. Sequencing was carried out using naive CD4+ T cells from blood. The sequence was obtained from a man between 18 and 29 years old with type 1 diabetes. This chain uses TRBV5-5 with TRBJ2-3; no definite D call. The CDR3 loop is CASSFRTDTQYF. CDR3 nucleotide sequence: TGTGCCAGCAGCTTCAGGACAGATACGCAGTATTTT.